Below are 9 T cell receptor beta chains sequenced from a single sample in a study of OX40 agonist ivuxolimab in advanced cancers. TCRdb keeps only in-frame clones here, not all; method: immunoSEQ multiplex PCR. Of some 66,000 clones listed, 70% to 90% are singletons. The sample in question was CD4+ or CD8+ T cells sorted from blood, obtained in a trial of the OX40 agonist ivuxolimab. These receptors all come from an adult with an advanced solid tumor such as melanoma, head and neck, liver or kidney cancer.

The CDR3 sequence is CASGQRNTEAFF. Written as DNA, the CDR3 is TGTGCCTCGGGACAGAGGAACACTGAAGCTTTCTTT. The chain is built from TRBV10-3 and TRBJ1-1; TRBD1 matches at 7 bases. The CDR3 is 12 amino acids. V shed 11 bases and J 1 base; nucleotides not matched to a gene: 4. Germline V gene lookup returns CDR1 ENHRY and CDR2 SYGVKD.

This sequence joins TRBV6-6 and TRBJ1-2, with a possible D match to TRBD1 (6 bases). CDR1 and CDR2 (germline): MNHNY, SVGAGI (reference sequence). The ends were cut back, 4 bases at V and 5 bases at J, with 14 bases in the middle. The CDR3 loop spans 14 amino acids. CDR3 sequence: CASSSTGIGYGYTF. In DNA, the CDR3 is TGTGCCAGCAGTTCCACAGGGATTGGGTATGGCTACACCTTC.

By share of the sample, this clone is medium-sized (0.01 to 0.1%). The chain recombines TRBV28 with TRBJ1-2; TRBD1 agrees at 7 bases. The CDR3 is 15 amino acids. With V trimmed by 5 bases and J by 2 bases, 8 bases remained unmatched. Germline values: CDR1 MDHEN, CDR2 SYDVKM. CDR3 in DNA: TGTGCCAGCAGTCTCAGACAGGGTTGGAACTATGGCTACACCTTC. It translates to CASSLRQGWNYGYTF.

This chain uses TRBV19 with TRBJ2-7; TRBD1 matches 8 bases. The CDR3 is made up of 14 amino acids. V shed 3 bases, J shed 4 bases, and the junction held 5 bases outside the gene matches. Germline CDR1 LNHDA, CDR2 SQIVND (reference sequence). The CDR3, as DNA: TGTGCCAGTAGTATCACGCGACAGGGGTACGAGCAGTACTTC. Its protein product is CASSITRQGYEQYF. The full variable domain, with the rest looked up from reference TRBV19 and TRBJ2-7, is DGGITQSPKYLFRKEGQNVTLSCEQNLNHDAMYWYRQDPGQGLRLIYYSQIVNDFQKGDIAEGYSVSREKKESFPLTVTSAQKNPTAFYLCASSITRQGYEQYFGPGTRLTVT.

The V gene is TRBV19, the J gene TRBJ2-6; 9 nucleotides align to TRBD1. Germline V lookup: CDR1 LNHDA, CDR2 SQIVND (reference sequence). V trimming: 3 bases; J trimming: 4 bases; junction bases outside the gene matches: 10. The CDR3 has 18 amino acids. This CDR3 reads CASSMSGVQGAGANVLTF. The CDR3 region has the DNA TGTGCCAGTAGTATGTCCGGGGTACAGGGGGCCGGGGCCAACGTCCTGACTTTC.

The chain combines TRBV29-1 with TRBJ2-2, with 8 bases aligning to TRBD2. Germline V gives CDR1 SQVTM, CDR2 ANQGSEA. The CDR3 runs to 13 residues. Trimming cost V 7 bases and J 0 bases; bases outside gene matches: 1. CDR3 in amino acids: CSAGGANTGELFF. DNA of the CDR3: TGCAGCGCGGGGGGGGCGAACACCGGGGAGCTGTTTTTT.

For this clone: Other DNA sequences in this sample translate to the same CDR3. V usage is TRBV5-1 and J usage is TRBJ1-3; D unresolved. Germline CDR1 and CDR2: SGHRS and YFSETQ. Trimming removed 0 bases at V and 4 bases at J, with 8 bases between. This CDR3 has 14 residues. The CDR3 here is CASSLEAGGNTIYF. The CDR3 nucleotides read TGCGCCAGCAGCTTGGAAGCCGGCGGAAACACCATATATTTT.

Here the CDR3 reads CASSLSDTGELFF. CDR3 DNA sequence: TGCGCCAGCAGCTTAAGTGACACCGGGGAGCTGTTTTTT. The gene calls are TRBV5-1 and TRBJ2-2; D remains unclear. Trimming removed 2 bases from V and 3 bases from J, with 5 bases in between. Germline CDR1 SGHRS, CDR2 YFSETQ. The CDR3 sequence is 13 residues long.

V gene TRBV28 combines with J gene TRBJ2-5; D might be TRBD2 (6 bases). This CDR3 spans 15 amino acids. V was pared by 3 bases and J by 0 bases, with 11 bases between. Germline CDR1 reads MDHEN; CDR2 reads SYDVKM. This CDR3 reads CASSFRGEYQETQYF. The CDR3 nucleotides read TGTGCCAGCAGTTTCCGCGGGGAGTACCAAGAGACCCAGTACTTC.